This entry features one T cell receptor beta chain sequence. What it binds is unknown. The germline V gene encodes CDR1 SGHTA and CDR2 FQGNSA. After removal of 5 bases from V and 2 bases from J, the junction contained 9 bases not matched to a gene. The CDR3 is 16 amino acids. The data are from a study of shared clonotypes between healthy human individuals. Study findings and constraints: Relative to memory subsets, naive subsets generally showed larger estimated richness.

Sorted-subset replicate PCR reactions contained roughly 200 ng DNA, corresponding to some 29,000 T cell genomes. Libraries were prepared by immunoSEQ multiplex PCR; TCRdb keeps only in-frame clonotypes and omits some of them. Among about 1.5 million clones listed, around 97% were seen once. This receptor was identified in a man between 25 and 39 years old in good health. The rearrangement uses TRBV7-2 and TRBJ2-4; 7 nucleotides match TRBD1. The specimen sequenced was naive CD4+ T cells sorted from blood. Sample subset: CD45RA+ positively selected. CDR3 loop: CASSTRQGRTKNIQYF. CDR3 sequence (DNA): TGTGCCAGCAGCACCCGACAGGGAAGGACCAAAAACATTCAGTACTTC.